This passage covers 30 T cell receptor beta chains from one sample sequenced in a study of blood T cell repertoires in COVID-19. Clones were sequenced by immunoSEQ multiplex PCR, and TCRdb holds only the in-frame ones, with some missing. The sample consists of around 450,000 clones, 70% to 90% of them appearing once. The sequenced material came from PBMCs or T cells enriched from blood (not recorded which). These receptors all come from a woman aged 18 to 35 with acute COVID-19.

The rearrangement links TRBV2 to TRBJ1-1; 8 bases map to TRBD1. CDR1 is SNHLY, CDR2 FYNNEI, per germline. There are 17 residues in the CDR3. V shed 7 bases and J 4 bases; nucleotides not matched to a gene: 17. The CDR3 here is CASTGAGGFRGGTEAFF. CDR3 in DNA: TGTGCCAGCACGGGGGCAGGGGGCTTCAGAGGGGGCACTGAAGCTTTCTTT.

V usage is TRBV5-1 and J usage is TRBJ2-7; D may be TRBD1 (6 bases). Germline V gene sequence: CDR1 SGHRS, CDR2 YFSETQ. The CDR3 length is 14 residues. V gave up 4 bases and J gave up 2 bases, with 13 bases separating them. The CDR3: CASSQQGEAYEQYF. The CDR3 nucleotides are TGCGCCAGCAGCCAACAGGGTGAAGCCTACGAGCAGTACTTC.

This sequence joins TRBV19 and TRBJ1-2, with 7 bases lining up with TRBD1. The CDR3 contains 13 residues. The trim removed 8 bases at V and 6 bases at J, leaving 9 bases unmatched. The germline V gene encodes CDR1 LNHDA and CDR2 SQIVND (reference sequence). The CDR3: CASRAPDRDGYTF. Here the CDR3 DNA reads TGTGCCAGTCGGGCCCCAGACAGGGATGGCTACACCTTC.

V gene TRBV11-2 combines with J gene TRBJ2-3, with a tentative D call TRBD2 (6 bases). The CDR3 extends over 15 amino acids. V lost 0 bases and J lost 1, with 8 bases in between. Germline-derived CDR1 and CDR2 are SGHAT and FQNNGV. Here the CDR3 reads CASSLERRGTDTQYF. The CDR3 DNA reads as TGTGCCAGCAGCTTAGAGCGGAGGGGCACAGATACGCAGTATTTT. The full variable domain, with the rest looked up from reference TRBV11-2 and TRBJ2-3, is EAGVAQSPRYKIIEKRQSVAFWCNPISGHATLYWYQQILGQGPKLLIQFQNNGVVDDSQLPKDRFSAERLKGVDSTLKIQPAKLEDSAVYLCASSLERRGTDTQYFGPGTRLTVL.

The CDR3 sequence: CASWSGRKRNEQFF. The CDR3 nucleotides are TGTGCCAGTTGGAGCGGGAGGAAGAGGAATGAGCAGTTCTTC. This chain uses TRBV19 with TRBJ2-1; 9 positions match TRBD2. V shed 8 bases, J shed 7 bases, and the junction held 9 bases outside the gene matches. Germline-derived CDR1 and CDR2 are LNHDA and SQIVND (reference sequence). The CDR3 extends over 14 amino acids.

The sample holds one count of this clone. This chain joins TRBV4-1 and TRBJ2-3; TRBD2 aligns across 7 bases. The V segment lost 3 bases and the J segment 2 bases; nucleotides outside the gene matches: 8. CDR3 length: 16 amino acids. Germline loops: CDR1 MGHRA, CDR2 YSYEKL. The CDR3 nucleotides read TGCGCCAGCAGCCACGCTAGCGGTGCCCACACAGATACGCAGTATTTT. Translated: CASSHASGAHTDTQYF.

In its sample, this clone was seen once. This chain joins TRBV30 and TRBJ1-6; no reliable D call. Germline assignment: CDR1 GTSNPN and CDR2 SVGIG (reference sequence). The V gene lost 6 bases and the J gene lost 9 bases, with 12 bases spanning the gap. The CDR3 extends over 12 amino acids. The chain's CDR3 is CACAGEGSPLHF. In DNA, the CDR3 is TGTGCCTGTGCCGGGGAGGGTTCACCCCTCCACTTT. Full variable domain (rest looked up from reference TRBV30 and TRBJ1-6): SQTIHQWPATLVQPVGSPLSLECTVEGTSNPNLYWYRQAAGRGLQLLFYSVGIGQISSEVPQNLSASRPQDRQFILSSKKLLLSDSGFYLCACAGEGSPLHFGNGTRLTVT.

This CDR3 reads CASTPGLAPNEQFF. The CDR3 DNA follows: TGTGCCAGCACCCCGGGACTAGCACCAAATGAGCAGTTCTTC. This sequence joins TRBV5-6 and TRBJ2-1, with 9 bases identical to TRBD2. This CDR3 spans 14 amino acids. With V trimmed by 6 bases and J by 7 bases, 8 bases remained unmatched. Germline V gene data show CDR1 as SGHDT and CDR2 as YYEEEE.

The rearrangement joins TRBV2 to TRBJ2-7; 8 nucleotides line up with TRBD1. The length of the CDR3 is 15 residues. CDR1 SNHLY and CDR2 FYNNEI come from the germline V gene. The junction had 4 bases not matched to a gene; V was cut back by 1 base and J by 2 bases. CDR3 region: CASSEGTGLTYEQYF. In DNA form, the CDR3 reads TGTGCCAGCAGTGAAGGGACAGGGTTGACCTACGAGCAGTACTTC. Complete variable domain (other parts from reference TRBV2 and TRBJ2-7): EPEVTQTPSHQVTQMGQEVILRCVPISNHLYFYWYRQILGQKVEFLVSFYNNEISEKSEIFDDQFSVERPDGSNFTLKIRSTKLEDSAMYFCASSEGTGLTYEQYFGPGTRLTVT.

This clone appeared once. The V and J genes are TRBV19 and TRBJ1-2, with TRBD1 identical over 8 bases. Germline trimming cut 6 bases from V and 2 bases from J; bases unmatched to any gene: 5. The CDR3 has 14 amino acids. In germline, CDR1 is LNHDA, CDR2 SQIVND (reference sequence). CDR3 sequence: CASSFDRGNYGYTF. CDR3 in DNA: TGTGCCAGTAGCTTTGACAGGGGAAACTATGGCTACACCTTC. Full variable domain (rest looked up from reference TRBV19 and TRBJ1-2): DGGITQSPKYLFRKEGQNVTLSCEQNLNHDAMYWYRQDPGQGLRLIYYSQIVNDFQKGDIAEGYSVSREKKESFPLTVTSAQKNPTAFYLCASSFDRGNYGYTFGSGTRLTVV.

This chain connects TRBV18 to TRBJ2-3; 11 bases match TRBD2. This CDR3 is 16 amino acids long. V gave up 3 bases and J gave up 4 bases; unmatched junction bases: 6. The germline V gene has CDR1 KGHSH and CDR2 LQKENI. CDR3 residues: CASSPLAGGSSDTQYF. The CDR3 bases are TGTGCCAGCTCACCTCTAGCGGGGGGCTCGTCAGATACGCAGTATTTT.

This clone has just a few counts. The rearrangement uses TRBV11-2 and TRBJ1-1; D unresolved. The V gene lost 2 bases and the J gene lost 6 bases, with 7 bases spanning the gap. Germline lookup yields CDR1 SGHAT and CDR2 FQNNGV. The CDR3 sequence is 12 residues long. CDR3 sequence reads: CASSLSVPEAFF. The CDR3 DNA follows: TGTGCCAGCAGCTTATCGGTCCCTGAAGCTTTCTTT.

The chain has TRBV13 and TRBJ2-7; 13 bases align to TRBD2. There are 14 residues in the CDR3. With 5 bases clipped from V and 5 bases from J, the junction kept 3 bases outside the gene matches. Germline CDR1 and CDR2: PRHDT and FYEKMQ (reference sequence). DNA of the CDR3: TGTGCCAGCAGCCTACTAGCGGGGGGGGACGAGCAGTACTTC. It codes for CASSLLAGGDEQYF.

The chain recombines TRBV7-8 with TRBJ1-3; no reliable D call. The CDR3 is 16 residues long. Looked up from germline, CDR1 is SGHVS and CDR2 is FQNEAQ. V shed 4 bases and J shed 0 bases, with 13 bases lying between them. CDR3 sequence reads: CASSSLGTSSGNTIYF. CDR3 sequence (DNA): TGTGCCAGCAGCTCGCTAGGTACGAGCTCTGGAAACACCATATATTTT.

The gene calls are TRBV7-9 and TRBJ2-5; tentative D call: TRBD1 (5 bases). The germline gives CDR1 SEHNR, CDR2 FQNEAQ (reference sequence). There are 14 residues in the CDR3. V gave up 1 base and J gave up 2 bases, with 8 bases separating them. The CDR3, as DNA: TGTGCCAGCAGCTTAGAACAGGAACAAGAGACCCAGTACTTC. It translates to CASSLEQEQETQYF.

The CDR3 loop is CASSLYSGSGAETQYF. CDR3 bases: TGTGCCAGCAGTTTATATTCTGGGTCTGGGGCCGAGACCCAGTACTTC. The chain couples TRBV27 to TRBJ2-5, with D perhaps matching TRBD1 (5 bases). The length of the CDR3 is 16 residues. Looked up from germline, CDR1 is MNHEY and CDR2 is SMNVEV (reference sequence). V was trimmed by 1 base and J by 5 bases, leaving 17 bases between them.

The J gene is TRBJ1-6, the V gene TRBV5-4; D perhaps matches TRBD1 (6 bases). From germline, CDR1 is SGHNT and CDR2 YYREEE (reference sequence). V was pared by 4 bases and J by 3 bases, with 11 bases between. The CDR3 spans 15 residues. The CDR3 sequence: CASSQDSYYNSPLHF. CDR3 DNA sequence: TGTGCCAGCAGCCAGGACAGTTACTATAATTCACCCCTCCACTTT.

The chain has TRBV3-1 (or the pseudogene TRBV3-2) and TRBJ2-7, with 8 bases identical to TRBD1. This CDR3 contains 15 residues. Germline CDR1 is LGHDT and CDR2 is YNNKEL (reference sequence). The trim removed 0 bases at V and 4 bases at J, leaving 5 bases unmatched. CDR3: CASSQDQGASYEQYF. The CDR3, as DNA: TGTGCCAGCAGCCAAGATCAGGGGGCGTCGTACGAGCAGTACTTC.

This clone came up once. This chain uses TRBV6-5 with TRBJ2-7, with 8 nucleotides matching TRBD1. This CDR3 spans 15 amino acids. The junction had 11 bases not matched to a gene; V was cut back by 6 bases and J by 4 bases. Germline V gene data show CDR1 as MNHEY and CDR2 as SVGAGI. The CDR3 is CASSRTGGAEYEQYF. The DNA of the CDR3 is TGTGCCAGCAGCCGCACAGGGGGAGCCGAATACGAGCAGTACTTC.

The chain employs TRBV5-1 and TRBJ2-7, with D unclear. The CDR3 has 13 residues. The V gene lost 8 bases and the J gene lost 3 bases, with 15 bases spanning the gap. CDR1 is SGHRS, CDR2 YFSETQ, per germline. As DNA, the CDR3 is TGCGCCAGGAAATGCAGGATAGACTACGAGCAGTACTTC. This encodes CARKCRIDYEQYF.

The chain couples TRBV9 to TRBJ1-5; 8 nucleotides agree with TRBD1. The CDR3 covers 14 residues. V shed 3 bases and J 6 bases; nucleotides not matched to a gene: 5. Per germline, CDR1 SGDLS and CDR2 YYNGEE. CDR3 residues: CASSAGQGPQPQHF. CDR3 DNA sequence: TGTGCCAGCAGCGCTGGACAGGGCCCTCAGCCCCAGCATTTT. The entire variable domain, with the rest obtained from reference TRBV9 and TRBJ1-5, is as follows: DSGVTQTPKHLITATGQRVTLRCSPRSGDLSVYWYQQSLDQGLQFLIQYYNGEERAKGNILERFSAQQFPDLHSELNLSSLELGDSALYFCASSAGQGPQPQHFGDGTRLSIL.

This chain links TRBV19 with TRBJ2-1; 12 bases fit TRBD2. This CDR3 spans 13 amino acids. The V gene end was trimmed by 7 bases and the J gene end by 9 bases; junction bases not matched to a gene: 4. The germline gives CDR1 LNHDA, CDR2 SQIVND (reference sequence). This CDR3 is CASTSGGGFEQFF. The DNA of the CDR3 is TGTGCCAGTACTAGCGGGGGGGGATTTGAGCAGTTCTTC. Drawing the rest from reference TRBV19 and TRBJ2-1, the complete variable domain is DGGITQSPKYLFRKEGQNVTLSCEQNLNHDAMYWYRQDPGQGLRLIYYSQIVNDFQKGDIAEGYSVSREKKESFPLTVTSAQKNPTAFYLCASTSGGGFEQFFGPGTRLTVL.

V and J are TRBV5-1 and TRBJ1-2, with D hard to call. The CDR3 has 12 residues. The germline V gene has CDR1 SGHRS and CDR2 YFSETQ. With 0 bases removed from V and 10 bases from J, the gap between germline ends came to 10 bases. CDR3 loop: CASSLAREAYTF. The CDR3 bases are TGCGCCAGCAGCTTGGCCCGAGAAGCCTACACCTTC.

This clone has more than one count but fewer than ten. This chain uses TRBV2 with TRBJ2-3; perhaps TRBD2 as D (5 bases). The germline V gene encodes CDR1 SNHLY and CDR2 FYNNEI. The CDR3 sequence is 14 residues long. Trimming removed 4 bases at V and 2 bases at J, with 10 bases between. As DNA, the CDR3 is TGTGCCAGCAGTGGAAGCGGAAACACAGATACGCAGTATTTT. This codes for CASSGSGNTDTQYF.

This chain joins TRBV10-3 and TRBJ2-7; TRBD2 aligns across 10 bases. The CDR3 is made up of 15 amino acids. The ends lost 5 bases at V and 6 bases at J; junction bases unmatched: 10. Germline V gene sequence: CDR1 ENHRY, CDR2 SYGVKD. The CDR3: CAISTSSGSFGEQYF. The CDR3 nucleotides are TGTGCCATCAGTACCTCTAGCGGGAGCTTTGGCGAGCAGTACTTC.

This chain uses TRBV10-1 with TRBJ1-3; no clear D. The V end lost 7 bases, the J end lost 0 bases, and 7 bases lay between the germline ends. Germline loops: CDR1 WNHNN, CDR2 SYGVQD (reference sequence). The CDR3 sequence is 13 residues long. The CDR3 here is CASTPSSGNTIYF. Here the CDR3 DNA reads TGCGCCAGCACTCCGAGCTCTGGAAACACCATATATTTT.

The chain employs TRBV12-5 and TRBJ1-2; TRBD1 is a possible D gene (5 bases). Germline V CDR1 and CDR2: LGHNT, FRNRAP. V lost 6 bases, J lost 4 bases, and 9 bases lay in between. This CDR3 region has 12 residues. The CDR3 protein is CASGSTAYGYTF. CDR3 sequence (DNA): TGTGCTAGTGGATCGACAGCCTATGGCTACACCTTC.

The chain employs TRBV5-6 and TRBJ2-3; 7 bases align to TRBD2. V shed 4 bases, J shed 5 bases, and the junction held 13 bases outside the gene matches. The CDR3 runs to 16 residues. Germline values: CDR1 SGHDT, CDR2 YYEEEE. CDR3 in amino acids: CASSPYFAGDGDTQYF. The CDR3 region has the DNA TGTGCCAGCAGCCCCTATTTTGCGGGAGATGGAGATACGCAGTATTTT.

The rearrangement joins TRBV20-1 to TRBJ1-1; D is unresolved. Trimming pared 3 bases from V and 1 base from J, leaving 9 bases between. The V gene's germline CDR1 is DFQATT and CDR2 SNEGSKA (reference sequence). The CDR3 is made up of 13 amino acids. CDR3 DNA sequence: TGCAGTGCTAGTCGGGATGGGAACACTGAAGCTTTCTTT. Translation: CSASRDGNTEAFF.

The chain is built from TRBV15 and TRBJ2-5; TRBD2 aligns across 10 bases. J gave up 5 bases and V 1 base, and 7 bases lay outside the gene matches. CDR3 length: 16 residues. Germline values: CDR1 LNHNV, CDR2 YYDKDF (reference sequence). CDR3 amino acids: CATSRGRAGGSETQYF. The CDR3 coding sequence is TGTGCCACCAGCAGAGGGAGAGCGGGAGGGTCGGAGACCCAGTACTTC.